The TCR beta chain described here comes from a study of control samples from healthy donors and cancer patients. CDR1 is SGHDT, CDR2 YYEEEE, per germline. CDR3 length: 14 residues. V lost 2 bases and J lost 2; bases outside the gene matches: 1. The assay was immunoSEQ multiplex PCR, and TCRdb's table has in-frame clones only and misses some. The table includes a few hundred thousand clones, around 90% detected once. This sequence was found in a middle-aged man with head and neck cancer. The chain is built from TRBV5-6 and TRBJ1-2; 9 bases agree with TRBD1. The sequencing sample was made of PBMCs. CDR3 DNA: TGTGCCAGCAGCTTAGGGACAGGGAACTATGGCTACACCTTC. Its translation: CASSLGTGNYGYTF.